The next 10 T cell receptor beta chains were all read from a single sample in a study of blood T cell repertoires in COVID-19. TCRdb's copy holds only in-frame clones and misses some; the assay was immunoSEQ multiplex PCR. The table shows nearly 250,000 clones, with 70% to 90% occurring only once. Sequencing was carried out using PBMCs or T cells enriched from blood (not recorded which). The receptor source for this set is a man between 45 and 60 years old who had been exposed to COVID-19.

V is TRBV28 and J is TRBJ2-1, with D unclear. Germline loops: CDR1 MDHEN, CDR2 SYDVKM. V lost 4 bases, J lost 0 bases, and 7 bases lay in between. This CDR3 region has 14 residues. The CDR3 DNA follows: TGTGCCAGCAGTTCTAGGAGCTCCTACAATGAGCAGTTCTTC. It codes for CASSSRSSYNEQFF.

The rearrangement joins TRBV12-5 to TRBJ1-2; the D is unclear. V gave up 0 bases and J gave up 7 bases, with 12 bases separating them. The CDR3 has 14 amino acids. Per the germline V gene, CDR1 is LGHNT and CDR2 is FRNRAP. This CDR3 is CASGLVDHSRGYTF. The CDR3 DNA reads as TGTGCTAGTGGTTTGGTAGATCACTCACGTGGCTACACCTTC. Full variable domain (outside the CDR3, taken from reference TRBV12-5 and TRBJ1-2): DARVTQTPRHKVTEMGQEVTMRCQPILGHNTVFWYRQTMMQGLELLAYFRNRAPLDDSGMPKDRFSAEMPDATLATLKIQPSEPRDSAVYFCASGLVDHSRGYTFGSGTRLTVV.

The chain joins TRBV27 to TRBJ2-1; TRBD2 might be the D (5 bases). Germline V gives CDR1 MNHEY, CDR2 SMNVEV (reference sequence). With 6 bases removed from V and 2 bases from J, the gap between germline ends came to 14 bases. The CDR3 is made up of 15 amino acids. The CDR3 DNA follows: TGTGCCAGCAGGCGGGCAGGCTGGACCTACAATGAGCAGTTCTTC. Residues: CASRRAGWTYNEQFF.

This chain links TRBV30 with TRBJ2-1; TRBD2 is a possible D gene (6 bases). Germline CDR1 GTSNPN, CDR2 SVGIG (reference sequence). Trimming took 5 bases from V and 4 from J, leaving 18 bases between them. The length of the CDR3 is 15 residues. As DNA, the CDR3 is TGTGCCTGGGGGCCGGGTAGCGGACCGTACAATGAGCAGTTCTTC. Translating gives CAWGPGSGPYNEQFF.

The chain combines TRBV29-1 with TRBJ1-5; D may be TRBD1 (6 bases). CDR1 is SQVTM, CDR2 ANQGSEA, per germline. The CDR3 spans 13 residues. V was clipped by 6 bases and J by 9 bases, with 18 bases between them. CDR3 amino acids: CSVSSGGPGPQHF. The CDR3, as DNA: TGCAGCGTCTCATCGGGGGGCCCAGGGCCCCAGCATTTT.

The chain combines TRBV2 with TRBJ2-5, with 9 bases identical to TRBD2. There are 13 residues in the CDR3. J lost 3 bases, V lost 7 bases, and 3 bases had no gene match. Germline V CDR1 and CDR2: SNHLY, FYNNEI. CDR3 protein: CASIRGREETQYF. CDR3 nucleotide sequence: TGTGCCAGCATCCGCGGGAGGGAAGAGACCCAGTACTTC.

This clone was detected a few times. J is TRBJ2-1 and V is TRBV28, with D perhaps TRBD2 (6 bases). The CDR3 contains 16 residues. Germline CDR1 and CDR2: MDHEN and SYDVKM. V gave up 3 bases and J gave up 3 bases, with 15 bases separating them. The CDR3 nucleotides read TGTGCCAGCAGTTTTGGAGGCGGGGACTTCTACAATGAGCAGTTCTTC. Translated: CASSFGGGDFYNEQFF. Based on the CDR3 plus reference TRBV28 and TRBJ2-1, the full variable domain is DVKVTQSSRYLVKRTGEKVFLECVQDMDHENMFWYRQDPGLGLRLIYFSYDVKMKEKGDIPEGYSVSREKKERFSLILESASTNQTSMYLCASSFGGGDFYNEQFFGPGTRLTVL.

The rearrangement joins TRBV27 to TRBJ1-2; 8 bases agree with TRBD1. The CDR3 totals 14 residues. CDR1 is MNHEY, CDR2 SMNVEV, per germline (reference sequence). V trimming: 4 bases; J trimming: 4 bases; junction bases outside the gene matches: 5. The CDR3 bases are TGTGCCAGCAGTTCCGCTACAGGGGGCTATGGCTACACCTTC. As protein: CASSSATGGYGYTF.

The chain joins TRBV30 to TRBJ2-7; maybe TRBD2 (7 bases). The CDR3 covers 14 residues. V was shortened by 0 bases and J by 4 bases, with 13 bases between the two germline ends. The germline V gene encodes CDR1 GTSNPN and CDR2 SVGIG (reference sequence). CDR3 residues: CAWSVGGAMYEQYF. The CDR3 DNA is TGTGCCTGGAGTGTTGGGGGGGCAATGTACGAGCAGTACTTC.

The gene calls are TRBV5-5 and TRBJ1-5; 7 bases line up with TRBD1. CDR1 and CDR2 (germline): SGHKS, YYEKEE (reference sequence). There are 15 residues in the CDR3. Trimming removed 0 bases from V and 3 bases from J; junction bases left unmatched: 3. CDR3 nucleotide sequence: TGTGCCAGCAGCTTGGTAGGGGGCCTCAATCAGCCCCAGCATTTT. It specifies CASSLVGGLNQPQHF.